The clone carrying this T cell receptor beta chain has ten or more counts. Germline V gives CDR1 SQVTM, CDR2 ANQGSEA. V lost 4 bases, J lost 2 bases, and 9 bases lay in between. The CDR3 is 12 residues long. The sample originates from a study of Graves' ophthalmopathy and Graves' hyperthyroidism. The authors amplified TCR beta CDR3 regions, and they did so from RNA transcripts for repertoire sequencing. HTBI primers were used in a first-round RT-PCR, which preceded a second-round multiplex PCR. TCRdb processed the multiplex PCR reads anew with MiXCR; each CDR3 protein has one entry. This sample has over a million distinct CDR3 sequences, with around a third found just once. New diagnoses, under 2 months' duration, and ages 18 to 65 characterized the hyperthyroidism patients.

The V gene is TRBV29-1, the J gene TRBJ2-7; D remains ambiguous. The sequenced sample consisted of peripheral blood or thyroid tissue (not recorded which). The TCR originated in an adult man with Graves' hyperthyroidism. The CDR3 DNA sequence: TGCAGCGTTGCCGACATAGCCTACGAGCAGTACTTC. It translates to CSVADIAYEQYF.